These 16 T cell receptor beta chains share one sample of origin, sequenced in a study of regulatory T cells in long-lasting Graves disease. Stated time point: newly diagnosed GD, antithyroid drugs for less than 3 months. The authors made the TCR library using RNA they extracted from PBMCs. Library construction for TCR beta used iRepertoire HTBI primers and Arm-PCR of CDR3 regions. TCRdb ran MiXCR on the multiplex PCR reads and lists one entry per CDR3 protein. The table lists some 410,000 distinct CDR3 sequences, about 17% of them singletons, with approximately 11% in the top ten. These sequences were also reported in another study, on T cells in Graves' hyperthyroidism and ophthalmopathy.

This material consisted of peripheral blood mononuclear cells (PBMCs), taken at new diagnosis, from a patient treated with antithyroid drugs. The source is a woman aged 30 to 39 with Graves disease.

This clonotype was detected ten times or more. The chain employs TRBV18 and TRBJ2-7, with 7 bases matching TRBD1. CDR1 and CDR2 from the germline V gene are KGHSH and LQKENI. V dropped 3 bases and J dropped 2; count of bases not matched to a gene: 4. The CDR3 spans 14 residues. The CDR3: CASSPPTGTYEQYF. CDR3 bases: TGTGCCAGCTCACCGCCGACAGGGACCTACGAGCAGTACTTC.

The rearrangement uses TRBV6-5 and TRBJ1-2, with TRBD1 identical over 11 bases. CDR3 length: 16 residues. The germline V gene has CDR1 MNHEY and CDR2 SVGAGI. V gave up 3 bases and J gave up 0 bases; unmatched junction bases: 3. The CDR3 DNA reads as TGTGCCAGCAGTTATTCGGACAGGGGGCCTAACTATGGCTACACCTTC. It specifies CASSYSDRGPNYGYTF.

This clonotype occurred many times. V gene TRBV7-9 combines with J gene TRBJ2-3; 10 bases are a match to TRBD2. Germline trimming cut 5 bases from V and 2 bases from J; bases unmatched to any gene: 4. From germline, CDR1 is SEHNR and CDR2 FQNEAQ (reference sequence). CDR3 length equals 15 residues. As DNA, the CDR3 is TGTGCCAGCAGCGTTAGCGGGAGGCCCACAGATACGCAGTATTTT. Translated, it gives CASSVSGRPTDTQYF. Complete variable domain (other parts from reference TRBV7-9 and TRBJ2-3): DTGVSQNPRHKITKRGQNVTFRCDPISEHNRLYWYRQTLGQGPEFLTYFQNEAQLEKSRLLSDRFSAERPKGSFSTLEIQRTEQGDSAMYLCASSVSGRPTDTQYFGPGTRLTVL.

J is TRBJ1-1 and V is TRBV28; D ambiguous. Germline loops: CDR1 MDHEN, CDR2 SYDVKM. The V gene lost 5 bases and the J gene lost 6 bases, with 7 bases spanning the gap. CDR3 length equals 11 residues. CDR3 DNA sequence: TGTGCCAGCAGTCGGTATTCTGAAGCTTTCTTT. This translates into CASSRYSEAFF.

This clonotype was counted ten times or more. The V and J genes are TRBV2 and TRBJ2-7; D tentatively reads TRBD1 or TRBD2 (5 bases each). Germline V gene lookup returns CDR1 SNHLY and CDR2 FYNNEI. The CDR3 length is 14 residues. With 7 bases removed from V and 2 bases from J, the gap between germline ends came to 15 bases. CDR3 sequence reads: CASMKVEGPYEQYF. CDR3 nucleotide sequence: TGTGCCAGCATGAAAGTTGAGGGACCCTACGAGCAGTACTTC.

This clonotype has a count of ten or more. The chain carries TRBV18 and TRBJ1-1; no reliable D call. CDR1 KGHSH and CDR2 LQKENI come from the germline V gene. V was trimmed by 0 bases and J by 8 bases, leaving 10 bases between them. This CDR3 has 13 residues. This CDR3 reads CASSPPPGWEAFF. The CDR3 nucleotides read TGTGCCAGCTCACCACCTCCGGGTTGGGAAGCTTTCTTT.

The chain combines TRBV28 with TRBJ2-3, with 8 bases identical to TRBD2. The CDR3 contains 15 residues. After removal of 5 bases from V and 5 bases from J, the junction contained 9 bases not matched to a gene. Germline CDR1 and CDR2: MDHEN and SYDVKM. This CDR3 is CASSLPGGQEDTQYF. For the CDR3, the DNA is TGTGCCAGCAGTCTGCCGGGAGGGCAGGAAGATACGCAGTATTTT. The variable domain in full, completed from reference TRBV28 and TRBJ2-3, reads DVKVTQSSRYLVKRTGEKVFLECVQDMDHENMFWYRQDPGLGLRLIYFSYDVKMKEKGDIPEGYSVSREKKERFSLILESASTNQTSMYLCASSLPGGQEDTQYFGPGTRLTVL.

This clonotype was seen repeatedly, ten times or more. The rearrangement joins TRBV11-2 to TRBJ2-1; 12 nucleotides match TRBD2. The V segment lost 2 bases and the J segment 9 bases; nucleotides outside the gene matches: 5. CDR1 is SGHAT and CDR2 is FQNNGV in the germline V gene. The length of the CDR3 is 15 residues. The CDR3 bases are TGTGCCAGCAGCTTATCTAGCGGGAGGGAAAGTGAGCAGTTCTTC. It codes for CASSLSSGRESEQFF.

This clonotype was observed at least ten times. This rearrangement joins TRBV28 to TRBJ2-3; 12 bases fit TRBD2. V shed 6 bases, J shed 0 bases, and the junction held 7 bases outside the gene matches. The CDR3 contains 17 residues. Per germline, CDR1 MDHEN and CDR2 SYDVKM. DNA for the CDR3: TGTGCCAGCAGCCAAGGACTAGCGGGGACTAGCACAGATACGCAGTATTTT. Amino acids: CASSQGLAGTSTDTQYF.

This clonotype has a single count. The V and J genes are TRBV27 and TRBJ2-6; 9 nucleotides line up with TRBD1. J gave up 3 bases and V 1 base, and 1 base lay outside the gene matches. This CDR3 has 16 amino acids. CDR1 and CDR2 from the germline V gene are MNHEY and SMNVEV (reference sequence). Written as DNA, the CDR3 is TGTGCCAGCAGTTTATACAGGGGGCTTGGGGCCAACGTCCTGACTTTC. It codes for CASSLYRGLGANVLTF.

This clonotype was observed at least ten times. The chain uses TRBV28 and TRBJ2-7; 16 nucleotides agree with TRBD2. V dropped 5 bases and J dropped 3; count of bases not matched to a gene: 13. Germline assignment: CDR1 MDHEN and CDR2 SYDVKM. CDR3 length: 19 amino acids. CDR3 sequence reads: CASSLPGLAGGGPVYEQYF. The DNA for the CDR3 is TGTGCCAGCAGTCTTCCGGGACTAGCGGGAGGGGGACCGGTCTACGAGCAGTACTTC. The whole variable domain, filled in from reference TRBV28 and TRBJ2-7, reads DVKVTQSSRYLVKRTGEKVFLECVQDMDHENMFWYRQDPGLGLRLIYFSYDVKMKEKGDIPEGYSVSREKKERFSLILESASTNQTSMYLCASSLPGLAGGGPVYEQYFGPGTRLTVT.

At least ten counts were recorded for this clonotype. V usage is TRBV28 and J usage is TRBJ1-5, with no clear D. The germline CDR1 and CDR2 sequences are MDHEN and SYDVKM. CDR3 length: 12 residues. Trimming pared 10 bases from V and 0 bases from J, leaving 7 bases between. The CDR3 sequence is CATTYSNQPQHF. The CDR3 DNA reads TGTGCCACTACGTATAGCAATCAGCCCCAGCATTTT. The whole variable domain, filled in from reference TRBV28 and TRBJ1-5, reads DVKVTQSSRYLVKRTGEKVFLECVQDMDHENMFWYRQDPGLGLRLIYFSYDVKMKEKGDIPEGYSVSREKKERFSLILESASTNQTSMYLCATTYSNQPQHFGDGTRLSIL.

The sample holds a few counts of this clonotype. This rearrangement joins TRBV6-1 to TRBJ1-2, with D uncertain. Trimming removed 8 bases from V and 6 bases from J, with 10 bases in between. From germline, CDR1 is MNHNS and CDR2 SASEGT. This CDR3 contains 11 residues. CDR3 nucleotide sequence: TGTGCCAGCCAAATCAAAGATGGCTACACCTTC. This encodes CASQIKDGYTF.

The rearrangement uses TRBV19 and TRBJ2-2; D perhaps matches TRBD2 (7 bases). The CDR3 has 16 residues. V lost 9 bases and J 0 bases, leaving 17 bases between the germline ends. The germline V gene encodes CDR1 LNHDA and CDR2 SQIVND (reference sequence). CDR3 residues: CASRGGPAPNTGELFF. DNA of the CDR3: TGTGCCAGCCGCGGGGGCCCCGCTCCGAACACCGGGGAGCTGTTTTTT.

This clonotype was recorded a few times. V and J are TRBV19 and TRBJ1-2; D gene uncertain. CDR3 size: 13 residues. Germline lookup yields CDR1 LNHDA and CDR2 SQIVND (reference sequence). As DNA, the CDR3 is TGTGCGACGGCCCCAGGACGGCACTATGGCTACACCTTC. Its protein is CATAPGRHYGYTF. Full variable domain (remainder filled in from reference TRBV19 and TRBJ1-2): DGGITQSPKYLFRKEGQNVTLSCEQNLNHDAMYWYRQDPGQGLRLIYYSQIVNDFQKGDIAEGYSVSREKKESFPLTVTSAQKNPTAFYLCATAPGRHYGYTFGSGTRLTVV.

In its sample, this clonotype was seen many times. The chain couples TRBV29-1 to TRBJ2-1, with unresolved D. CDR3 length: 12 residues. Germline V gene lookup returns CDR1 SQVTM and CDR2 ANQGSEA. The V end was cut by 2 bases, the J end by 3 bases, with 5 bases between. CDR3 sequence: CSVERFYNEQFF. The CDR3 bases are TGCAGCGTTGAACGCTTCTACAATGAGCAGTTCTTC.